The 27 T cell receptor beta chains below were found in one sample sequenced in a study of blood T cell repertoires in COVID-19. This table comes from immunoSEQ multiplex PCR, and its TCRdb copy is limited to in-frame clones, with some not included. The table has 35,000 to 40,000 clones, around four fifths seen once; the top ten hold around 15%. Material for sequencing was peripheral blood. These receptors were taken from a man between 65 and 80 years old with acute or convalescent COVID-19.

V gene TRBV15 combines with J gene TRBJ1-1; D unresolved. Trimming left V 8 bases short and J 5 bases short, with 18 bases between. The CDR3 covers 14 residues. Germline V lookup: CDR1 LNHNV, CDR2 YYDKDF (reference sequence). The CDR3 here is CATQGSLGMTEAFF. The CDR3 DNA follows: TGTGCCACCCAAGGCTCTCTCGGGATGACTGAAGCTTTCTTT.

The rearrangement uses TRBV18 and TRBJ2-1; TRBD2 matches 8 bases. CDR3 length equals 14 residues. Germline CDR1 KGHSH, CDR2 LQKENI. V dropped 3 bases and J dropped 4; count of bases not matched to a gene: 2. In DNA form, the CDR3 reads TGTGCCAGCTCACCCGGGGGGGGTTACAATGAGCAGTTCTTC. This sequence encodes CASSPGGGYNEQFF.

The rearrangement uses TRBV28 and TRBJ2-5, with D perhaps matching TRBD2 (7 bases). V was pared by 5 bases and J by 5 bases, with 15 bases between. The CDR3 runs to 14 residues. CDR1 is MDHEN and CDR2 is SYDVKM in the germline V gene. CDR3 sequence reads: CASSPWGGGETQYF. The CDR3, as DNA: TGTGCCAGCAGTCCTTGGGGGGGCGGGGAGACCCAGTACTTC.

This clone was seen once. This chain links TRBV9 with TRBJ2-2; D is undetermined. V was pared by 0 bases and J by 0 bases, with 6 bases between. The CDR3 consists of 15 residues. CDR1 and CDR2 (germline): SGDLS, YYNGEE. The CDR3 DNA reads TGTGCCAGCAGCGTAGGTGTCGCGAACACCGGGGAGCTGTTTTTT. The encoded protein is CASSVGVANTGELFF.

V is TRBV14 and J is TRBJ2-3, with 11 bases fitting TRBD2. This CDR3 spans 17 amino acids. Trimming took 4 bases from V and 5 from J; bases not matched to a gene: 11. The germline CDR1 and CDR2 sequences are SGHDN and FVKESK. CDR3 residues: CASSLGWLAGGGDTQYF. In DNA, the CDR3 is TGTGCCAGCAGCCTTGGGTGGCTAGCGGGAGGTGGAGATACGCAGTATTTT.

CDR3 sequence (DNA): TGTGCCAGCAGCTTAGGGTTACTAGCGGGAGGGCCTGACACAGATACGCAGTATTTT. Amino acid sequence: CASSLGLLAGGPDTDTQYF. This chain joins TRBV7-9 and TRBJ2-3; TRBD2 agrees at 13 bases. Germline V gives CDR1 SEHNR, CDR2 FQNEAQ (reference sequence). CDR3 size: 19 residues. The junction had 9 bases not matched to a gene; V was cut back by 1 base and J by 2 bases.

The rearrangement uses TRBV6-5 and TRBJ2-1, with TRBD2 matching over 10 bases. V lost 6 bases to trimming and J lost 5 bases; unmatched junction nucleotides: 1. This CDR3 region has 13 residues. Germline V gene lookup returns CDR1 MNHEY and CDR2 SVGAGI. CDR3 nucleotides: TGTGCCAGCAGACTAGCGGGAAACAATGAGCAGTTCTTC. Its translation: CASRLAGNNEQFF.

This clone was counted only a few times. The V and J genes are TRBV4-3 and TRBJ1-4, with 7 bases identical to TRBD1. The CDR3 sequence is 17 residues long. The junction had 10 bases not matched to a gene; V was cut back by 2 bases and J by 4 bases. Looked up from germline, CDR1 is LGHNA and CDR2 is YSLEER. DNA of the CDR3: TGCGCCAGCAGCCAAAGTCGGTATGGGACAGTTAATGAAAAACTGTTTTTT. This gives the protein CASSQSRYGTVNEKLFF.

This clone has a handful of counts. The V call is TRBV6-5, the J call TRBJ1-2, with 10 bases aligning to TRBD1. CDR1 is MNHEY, CDR2 SVGAGI, per germline. J lost 6 bases, V lost 6 bases, and 4 bases had no gene match. This CDR3 contains 13 residues. DNA for the CDR3: TGTGCCAGCAGGGGAGGGACAGGGGATGGCTACACCTTC. This gives the protein CASRGGTGDGYTF.

The chain couples TRBV14 to TRBJ2-1; unclear D gene. Germline V lookup: CDR1 SGHDN, CDR2 FVKESK. Trimming left V 0 bases short and J 7 bases short, with 10 bases between. CDR3 length equals 14 residues. The DNA of the CDR3 is TGTGCCAGCAGCCAAGATGGTCGGGTGAATGAGCAGTTCTTC. Residues: CASSQDGRVNEQFF.

This clone was seen a handful of times. The chain couples TRBV15 to TRBJ1-6; the D gene is possibly TRBD1 (6 bases). Trimming took 9 bases from V and 7 from J, leaving 16 bases between them. The CDR3 is 14 amino acids. The V gene's germline CDR1 is LNHNV and CDR2 YYDKDF (reference sequence). CDR3 DNA sequence: TGTGCCACGGAACCGGGACATCTCAATTCACCCCTCCACTTT. Amino acids: CATEPGHLNSPLHF.

This clone is medium-sized by share. This chain uses TRBV5-6 with TRBJ1-2, with a weak D call TRBD1 (5 bases). The CDR3 loop spans 15 amino acids. The V end was cut by 0 bases, the J end by 0 bases, with 9 bases between. The germline CDR1 and CDR2 sequences are SGHDT and YYEEEE. CDR3 bases: TGTGCCAGCAGCTTGGGATACAGGACTAACTATGGCTACACCTTC. Amino acids: CASSLGYRTNYGYTF.

The V call is TRBV5-1, the J call TRBJ1-1; the match to TRBD1 covers 8 bases. Germline CDR1 reads SGHRS; CDR2 reads YFSETQ. The junction had 12 bases not matched to a gene; V was cut back by 4 bases and J by 1 base. The CDR3 spans 17 residues. For the CDR3, the DNA is TGCGCCAGCAGCCCGTTTCCAGGGGGCGCGCAGAACACTGAAGCTTTCTTT. This codes for CASSPFPGGAQNTEAFF. The full variable domain, with the rest looked up from reference TRBV5-1 and TRBJ1-1, is KAGVTQTPRYLIKTRGQQVTLSCSPISGHRSVSWYQQTPGQGLQFLFEYFSETQRNKGNFPGRFSGRQFSNSRSEMNVSTLELGDSALYLCASSPFPGGAQNTEAFFGQGTRLTVV.

This clone occurred a few times. V is TRBV7-9 and J is TRBJ2-1, with D possibly matching TRBD2 (5 bases). Germline lookup yields CDR1 SEHNR and CDR2 FQNEAQ (reference sequence). The germline V and J ends were trimmed by 0 bases and 10 bases, with 13 bases remaining between them. This CDR3 is 14 amino acids long. The CDR3 is CASSLALYTGEQFF. As DNA, the CDR3 is TGTGCCAGCAGCTTAGCCCTCTACACGGGGGAGCAGTTCTTC. Drawing the rest from reference TRBV7-9 and TRBJ2-1, the complete variable domain is DTGVSQNPRHKITKRGQNVTFRCDPISEHNRLYWYRQTLGQGPEFLTYFQNEAQLEKSRLLSDRFSAERPKGSFSTLEIQRTEQGDSAMYLCASSLALYTGEQFFGPGTRLTVL.

The gene calls are TRBV19 and TRBJ2-7, with a weak D call TRBD1 (5 bases). The CDR3 runs to 16 residues. Trimming removed 3 bases from V and 1 base from J, with 16 bases in between. CDR1 and CDR2 from the germline V gene are LNHDA and SQIVND (reference sequence). The CDR3 DNA reads TGTGCCAGTAGTATGGGCGCCCAGCAGGGATCCTACGAGCAGTACTTC. Encoded protein: CASSMGAQQGSYEQYF.

The rearrangement uses TRBV4-3 and TRBJ1-4, with unresolved D. In germline, CDR1 is LGHNA, CDR2 YSLEER. CDR3 length: 14 amino acids. Trimming removed 4 bases from V and 0 bases from J, with 6 bases in between. The DNA for the CDR3 is TGCGCCAGCAGCCCCCGGGCAACTAATGAAAAACTGTTTTTT. Encoded protein: CASSPRATNEKLFF.

This clone was seen a single time. This chain connects TRBV5-6 to TRBJ1-2; D is ambiguous. Germline V lookup: CDR1 SGHDT, CDR2 YYEEEE. The CDR3 consists of 12 residues. V lost 6 bases and J lost 4, with 10 bases in between. The CDR3 protein is CASKALVYGYTF. CDR3 DNA sequence: TGTGCCAGCAAAGCATTAGTCTATGGCTACACCTTC. The whole variable domain, filled in from reference TRBV5-6 and TRBJ1-2, reads DAGVTQSPTHLIKTRGQQVTLRCSPKSGHDTVSWYQQALGQGPQFIFQYYEEEERQRGNFPDRFSGHQFPNYSSELNVNALLLGDSALYLCASKALVYGYTFGSGTRLTVV.

This chain connects TRBV28 to TRBJ2-7; 13 bases are shared with TRBD2. The CDR3 spans 17 residues. The V and J ends lost 3 bases and 4 bases, in that order; junction bases with no gene match: 9. Germline V CDR1 and CDR2: MDHEN, SYDVKM. Here the CDR3 DNA reads TGTGCCAGCAGTTTCTTTCGGACTAGCGGGAGTACTTACGAGCAGTACTTC. As protein: CASSFFRTSGSTYEQYF.

This clone was detected only once. This chain links TRBV7-2 with TRBJ2-5, with 7 bases matching TRBD2. Trimming took 1 base from V and 4 from J; bases not matched to a gene: 6. Germline CDR1 reads SGHTA; CDR2 reads FQGNSA. CDR3 length: 15 amino acids. The CDR3 here is CASSLDGLGIETQYF. The CDR3 DNA sequence: TGTGCCAGCAGCTTAGATGGACTAGGGATAGAGACCCAGTACTTC.

This chain connects TRBV6-2 or TRBV6-3 to TRBJ1-2; 7 nucleotides line up with TRBD1. Trimming at V came to 2 bases and at J to 6 bases, leaving 9 bases not matched to a gene. Germline V lookup: CDR1 MNHEY, CDR2 SVGEGT. The CDR3 totals 15 residues. Here the CDR3 reads CASSYPLDRVHGYTF. The CDR3 DNA sequence: TGTGCCAGCAGTTACCCCCTCGACAGGGTCCATGGCTACACCTTC.

There are a few counts of this clone. This chain links TRBV10-3 with TRBJ2-1; 7 nucleotides match TRBD1. V was pared by 7 bases and J by 7 bases, with 7 bases of the junction left unmatched. Looked up from germline, CDR1 is ENHRY and CDR2 is SYGVKD. This CDR3 has 13 residues. The CDR3 sequence is CAITSRQGNEQFF. CDR3 nucleotides: TGTGCCATCACCTCAAGACAGGGAAATGAGCAGTTCTTC.

This chain joins TRBV18 and TRBJ2-7, with TRBD1 matching over 9 bases. The CDR3 extends over 14 amino acids. V lost 2 bases, J lost 7 bases, and 6 bases stayed unmatched. Germline assignment: CDR1 KGHSH and CDR2 LQKENI. The CDR3 nucleotides are TGTGCCAGCTCACCATCCGGACAGGGGAGAGAGCAGTACTTC. Protein sequence: CASSPSGQGREQYF.

V is TRBV19 and J is TRBJ1-5, with 9 bases aligning to TRBD1. This CDR3 contains 20 residues. After removal of 4 bases from V and 11 bases from J, the junction contained 27 bases not matched to a gene. Germline values: CDR1 LNHDA, CDR2 SQIVND (reference sequence). The CDR3 sequence is CASSKASINTGGPQDWAQHF. CDR3 nucleotide sequence: TGTGCCAGTAGTAAAGCCTCAATAAATACAGGGGGCCCCCAAGATTGGGCCCAGCATTTT.

This sequence joins TRBV21-1 and TRBJ2-7; TRBD2, as called in the table, went unchecked against the DNA. TRBV21-1 is deemed a pseudogene. The CDR3 has 15 residues. CDR3: CASSKKTSGYYEQYF. The CDR3 bases are TGTGCCAGCAGCAAAAAGACTAGCGGATACTACGAGCAGTACTTC.

The rearrangement joins TRBV20-1 to TRBJ1-2, with D unresolved. Germline values: CDR1 DFQATT, CDR2 SNEGSKA (reference sequence). The CDR3 length is 10 residues. V was pared by 2 bases and J by 5 bases, with 3 bases between. The CDR3 protein is CSARRYGYTF. The CDR3 DNA reads as TGCAGTGCTAGACGGTATGGCTACACCTTC.

CDR3 sequence (DNA): TGTGCCAGCAGGGCAGCGGGCGGAGAGACCCAGTACTTC. As protein: CASRAAGGETQYF. The genes are TRBV7-9 and TRBJ2-5; possible D gene TRBD2, 6 bases. With 6 bases removed from V and 4 bases from J, the gap between germline ends came to 12 bases. Germline V gene sequence: CDR1 SEHNR, CDR2 FQNEAQ (reference sequence). The CDR3 has 13 amino acids.

The chain has TRBV4-1 and TRBJ2-1; 7 bases map to TRBD2. Germline values: CDR1 MGHRA, CDR2 YSYEKL. The ends lost 1 base at V and 2 bases at J; junction bases unmatched: 5. The CDR3 runs to 16 residues. CDR3 in DNA: TGCGCCAGCAGCCAAGGAGCGGCGGGGGCCTACAATGAGCAGTTCTTC. Translating gives CASSQGAAGAYNEQFF.